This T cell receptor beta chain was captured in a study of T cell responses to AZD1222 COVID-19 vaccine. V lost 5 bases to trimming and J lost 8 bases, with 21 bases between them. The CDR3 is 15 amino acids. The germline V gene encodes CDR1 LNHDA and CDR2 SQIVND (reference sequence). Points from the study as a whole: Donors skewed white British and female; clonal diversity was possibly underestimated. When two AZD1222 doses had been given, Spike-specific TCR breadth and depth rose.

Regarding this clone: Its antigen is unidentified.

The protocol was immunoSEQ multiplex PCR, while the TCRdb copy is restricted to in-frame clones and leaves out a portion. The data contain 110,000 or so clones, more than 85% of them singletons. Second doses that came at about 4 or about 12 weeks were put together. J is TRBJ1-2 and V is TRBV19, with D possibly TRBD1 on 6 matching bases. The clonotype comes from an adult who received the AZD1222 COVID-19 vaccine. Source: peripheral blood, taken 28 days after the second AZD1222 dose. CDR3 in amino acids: CASSPMGQGRGGYTF. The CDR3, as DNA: TGTGCCAGTAGTCCGATGGGGCAGGGCAGGGGAGGCTACACCTTC.